The clone carrying this TCR beta chain showed up just once. Its target is unknown. Within the sample, other DNA sequences also encode this same CDR3. The record originates from a study of T cell responses to AZD1222 COVID-19 vaccine. Overall study findings and caveats: Baseline testing showed seropositivity in only a handful of AZD1222 recipients.

Only in-frame clones appear in the TCRdb table, and some are missing; sequencing was by immunoSEQ multiplex PCR. The repertoire holds about 74,000 clones, with roughly 90% as singletons. The CDR3 length is 13 residues. Germline V lookup: CDR1 KGHSH, CDR2 LQKENI. With V trimmed by 6 bases and J by 2 bases, 4 bases remained unmatched. The source material was peripheral blood, sampled on day 0 of AZD1222 vaccination. The V and J genes are TRBV18 and TRBJ2-7, with TRBD1 matching over 7 bases. The TCR was taken from an adult in good health. The CDR3 protein is CASSPGTAYEQYF. As DNA, the CDR3 is TGTGCCAGCTCCCCCGGGACAGCCTACGAGCAGTACTTC. Full variable domain (outside the CDR3, taken from reference TRBV18 and TRBJ2-7): NAGVMQNPRHLVRRRGQEARLRCSPMKGHSHVYWYRQLPEEGLKFMVYLQKENIIDESGMPKERFSAEFPKEGPSILRIQQVVRGDSAAYFCASSPGTAYEQYFGPGTRLTVT.